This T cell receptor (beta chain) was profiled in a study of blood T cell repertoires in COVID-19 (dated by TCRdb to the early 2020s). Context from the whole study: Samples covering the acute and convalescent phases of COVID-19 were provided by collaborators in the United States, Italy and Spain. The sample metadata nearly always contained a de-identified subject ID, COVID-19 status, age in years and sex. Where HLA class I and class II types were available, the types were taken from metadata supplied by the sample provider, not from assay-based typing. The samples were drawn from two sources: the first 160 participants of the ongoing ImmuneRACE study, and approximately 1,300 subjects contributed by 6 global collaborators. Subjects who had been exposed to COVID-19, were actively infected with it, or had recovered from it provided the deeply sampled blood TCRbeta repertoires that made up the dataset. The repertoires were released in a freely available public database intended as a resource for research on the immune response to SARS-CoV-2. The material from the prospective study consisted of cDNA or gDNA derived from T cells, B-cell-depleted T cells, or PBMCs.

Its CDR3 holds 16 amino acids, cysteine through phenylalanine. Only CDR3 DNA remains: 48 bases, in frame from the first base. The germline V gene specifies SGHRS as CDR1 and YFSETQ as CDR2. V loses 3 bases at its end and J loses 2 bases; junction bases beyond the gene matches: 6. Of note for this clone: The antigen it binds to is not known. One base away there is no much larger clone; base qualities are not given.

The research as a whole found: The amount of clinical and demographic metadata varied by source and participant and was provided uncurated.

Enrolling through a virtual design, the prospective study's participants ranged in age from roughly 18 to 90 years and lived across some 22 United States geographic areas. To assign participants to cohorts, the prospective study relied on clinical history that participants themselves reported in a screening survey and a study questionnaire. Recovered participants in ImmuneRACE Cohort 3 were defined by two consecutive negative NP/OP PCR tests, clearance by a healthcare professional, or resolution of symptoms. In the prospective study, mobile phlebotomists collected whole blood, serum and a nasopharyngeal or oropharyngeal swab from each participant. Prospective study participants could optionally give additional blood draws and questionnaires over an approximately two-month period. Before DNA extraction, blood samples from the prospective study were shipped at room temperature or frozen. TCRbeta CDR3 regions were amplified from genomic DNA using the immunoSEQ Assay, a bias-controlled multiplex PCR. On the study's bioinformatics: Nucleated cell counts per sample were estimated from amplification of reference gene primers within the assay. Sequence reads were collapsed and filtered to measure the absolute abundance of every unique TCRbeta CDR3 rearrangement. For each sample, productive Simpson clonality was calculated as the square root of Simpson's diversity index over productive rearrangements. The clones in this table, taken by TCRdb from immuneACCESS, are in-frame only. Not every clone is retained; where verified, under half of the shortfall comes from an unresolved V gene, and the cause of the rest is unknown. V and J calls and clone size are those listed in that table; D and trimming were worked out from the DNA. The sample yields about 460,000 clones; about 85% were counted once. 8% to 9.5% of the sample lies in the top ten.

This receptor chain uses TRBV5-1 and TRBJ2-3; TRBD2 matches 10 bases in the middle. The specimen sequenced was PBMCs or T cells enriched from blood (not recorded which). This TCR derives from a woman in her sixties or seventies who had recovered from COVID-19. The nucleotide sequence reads TGCGCCAGCAGCTCCCTCCTAGCGGGGGCCACAGATACGCAGTATTTT. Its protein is CASSSLLAGATDTQYF.